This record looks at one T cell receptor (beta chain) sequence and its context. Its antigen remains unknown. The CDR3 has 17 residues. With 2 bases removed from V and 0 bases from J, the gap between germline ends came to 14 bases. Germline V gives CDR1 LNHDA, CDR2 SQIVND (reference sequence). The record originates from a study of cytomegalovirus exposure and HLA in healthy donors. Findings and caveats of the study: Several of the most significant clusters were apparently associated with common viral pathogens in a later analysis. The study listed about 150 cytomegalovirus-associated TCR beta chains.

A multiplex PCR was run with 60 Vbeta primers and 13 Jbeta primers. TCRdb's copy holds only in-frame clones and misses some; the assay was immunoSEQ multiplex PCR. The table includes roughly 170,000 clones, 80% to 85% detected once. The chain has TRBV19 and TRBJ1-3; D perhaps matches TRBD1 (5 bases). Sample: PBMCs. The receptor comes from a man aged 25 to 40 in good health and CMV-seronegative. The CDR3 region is CASSIRQMGLSGNTIYF. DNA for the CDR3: TGTGCCAGTAGTATACGACAGATGGGACTCTCTGGAAACACCATATATTTT. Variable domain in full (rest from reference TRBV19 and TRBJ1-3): DGGITQSPKYLFRKEGQNVTLSCEQNLNHDAMYWYRQDPGQGLRLIYYSQIVNDFQKGDIAEGYSVSREKKESFPLTVTSAQKNPTAFYLCASSIRQMGLSGNTIYFGEGSWLTVV.